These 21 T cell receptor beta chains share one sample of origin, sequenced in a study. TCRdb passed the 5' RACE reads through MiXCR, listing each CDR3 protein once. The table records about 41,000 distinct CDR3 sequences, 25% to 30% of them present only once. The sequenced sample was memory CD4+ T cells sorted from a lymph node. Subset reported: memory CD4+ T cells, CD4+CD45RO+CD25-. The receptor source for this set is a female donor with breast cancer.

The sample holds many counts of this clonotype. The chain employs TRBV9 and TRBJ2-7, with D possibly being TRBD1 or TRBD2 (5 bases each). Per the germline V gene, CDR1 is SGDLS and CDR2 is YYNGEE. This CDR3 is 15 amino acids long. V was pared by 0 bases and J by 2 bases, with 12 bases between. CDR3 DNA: TGTGCCAGCAGCGTAGCCCCCGGGACGACCTACGAGCAGTACTTC. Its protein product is CASSVAPGTTYEQYF.

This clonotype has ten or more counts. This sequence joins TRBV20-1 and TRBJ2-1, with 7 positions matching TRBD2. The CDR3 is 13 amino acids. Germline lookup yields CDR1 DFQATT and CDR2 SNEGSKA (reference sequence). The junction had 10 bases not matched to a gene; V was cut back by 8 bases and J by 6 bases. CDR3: CSPSPSGLNEQFF. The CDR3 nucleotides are TGCAGTCCTTCGCCTAGCGGCCTCAATGAGCAGTTCTTC.

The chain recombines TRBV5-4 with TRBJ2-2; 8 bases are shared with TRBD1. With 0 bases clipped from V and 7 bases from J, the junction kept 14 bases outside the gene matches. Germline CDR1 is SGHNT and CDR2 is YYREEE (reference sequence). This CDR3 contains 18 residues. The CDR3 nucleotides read TGTGCCAGCAGCTTGGGAGGTCCCAGGGGGCTTATCAACGGGGAGCTGTTTTTT. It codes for CASSLGGPRGLINGELFF. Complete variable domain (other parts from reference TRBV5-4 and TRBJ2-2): ETGVTQSPTHLIKTRGQQVTLRCSSQSGHNTVSWYQQALGQGPQFIFQYYREEENGRGNFPPRFSGLQFPNYSSELNVNALELDDSALYLCASSLGGPRGLINGELFFGEGSRLTVL.

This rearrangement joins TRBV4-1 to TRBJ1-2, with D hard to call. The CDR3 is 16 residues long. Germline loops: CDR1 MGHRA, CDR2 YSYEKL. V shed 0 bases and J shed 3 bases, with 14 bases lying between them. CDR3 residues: CASSQDVLAEYYGYTF. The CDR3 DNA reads TGCGCCAGCAGCCAAGATGTTCTGGCCGAGTACTATGGCTACACCTTC.

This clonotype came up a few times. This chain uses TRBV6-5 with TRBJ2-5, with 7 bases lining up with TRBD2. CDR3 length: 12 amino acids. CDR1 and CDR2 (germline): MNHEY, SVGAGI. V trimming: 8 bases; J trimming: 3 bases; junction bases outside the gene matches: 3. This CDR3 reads CASGEGEETQYF. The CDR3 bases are TGTGCCAGCGGGGAGGGAGAAGAGACCCAGTACTTC.

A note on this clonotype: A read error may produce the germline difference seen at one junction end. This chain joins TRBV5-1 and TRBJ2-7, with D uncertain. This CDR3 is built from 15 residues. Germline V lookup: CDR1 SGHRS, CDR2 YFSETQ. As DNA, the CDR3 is TGTGCCAGCAGCGTAGACCCCGATTACTCCTACGAGCAGTACTTC. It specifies CASSVDPDYSYEQYF.

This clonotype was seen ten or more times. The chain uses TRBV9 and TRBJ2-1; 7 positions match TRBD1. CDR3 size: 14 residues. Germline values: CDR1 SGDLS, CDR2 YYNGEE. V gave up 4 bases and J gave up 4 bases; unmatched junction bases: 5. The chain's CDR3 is CASSPSGQYNEQFF. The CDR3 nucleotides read TGTGCCAGCAGCCCTTCGGGACAGTACAATGAGCAGTTCTTC.

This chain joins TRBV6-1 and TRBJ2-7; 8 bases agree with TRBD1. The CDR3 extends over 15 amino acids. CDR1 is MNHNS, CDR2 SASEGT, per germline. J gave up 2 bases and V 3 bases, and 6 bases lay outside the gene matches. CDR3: CASSELKGQAYEQYF. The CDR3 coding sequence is TGTGCCAGCAGTGAGCTTAAGGGACAGGCCTACGAGCAGTACTTC.

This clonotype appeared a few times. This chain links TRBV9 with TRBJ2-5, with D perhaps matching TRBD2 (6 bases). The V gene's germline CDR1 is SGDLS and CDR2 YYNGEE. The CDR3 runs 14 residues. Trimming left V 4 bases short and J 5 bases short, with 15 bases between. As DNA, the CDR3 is TGTGCCAGCAGCCAGCCTAGCGTAGGGGAGACCCAGTACTTC. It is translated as CASSQPSVGETQYF.

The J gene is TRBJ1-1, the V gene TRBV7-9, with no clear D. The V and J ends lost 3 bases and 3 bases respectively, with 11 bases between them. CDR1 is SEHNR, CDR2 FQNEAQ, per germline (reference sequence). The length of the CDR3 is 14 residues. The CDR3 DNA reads TGTGCCAGCAGCTTGGAGAGTTCGTACACTGAAGCTTTCTTT. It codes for CASSLESSYTEAFF.

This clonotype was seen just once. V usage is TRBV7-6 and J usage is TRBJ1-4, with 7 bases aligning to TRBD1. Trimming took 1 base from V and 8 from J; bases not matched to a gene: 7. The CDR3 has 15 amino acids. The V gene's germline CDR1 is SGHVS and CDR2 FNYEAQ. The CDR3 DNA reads TGTGCCAGCAGCTTAGAGGGGACAGTAATGGAAAAACTGTTTTTT. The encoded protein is CASSLEGTVMEKLFF.

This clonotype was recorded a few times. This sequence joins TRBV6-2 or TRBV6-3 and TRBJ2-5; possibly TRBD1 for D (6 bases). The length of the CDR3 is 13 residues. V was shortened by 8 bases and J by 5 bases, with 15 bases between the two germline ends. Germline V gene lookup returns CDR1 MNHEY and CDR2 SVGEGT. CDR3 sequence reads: CASGPPGDETQYF. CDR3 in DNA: TGTGCCAGCGGACCACCAGGGGATGAGACCCAGTACTTC.

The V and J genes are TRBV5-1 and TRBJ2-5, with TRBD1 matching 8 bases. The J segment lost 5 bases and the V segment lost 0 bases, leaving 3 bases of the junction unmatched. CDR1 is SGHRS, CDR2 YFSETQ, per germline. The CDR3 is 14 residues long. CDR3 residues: CASSLEGQVETQYF. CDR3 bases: TGCGCCAGCAGCTTGGAGGGACAGGTGGAGACCCAGTACTTC.

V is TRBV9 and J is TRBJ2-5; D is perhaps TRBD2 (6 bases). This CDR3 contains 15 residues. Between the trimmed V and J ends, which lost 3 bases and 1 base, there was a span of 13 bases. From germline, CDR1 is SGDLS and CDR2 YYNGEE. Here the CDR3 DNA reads TGTGCCAGCAGCGCCCTTAGGCGGGGCCAAGAGACCCAGTACTTC. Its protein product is CASSALRRGQETQYF.

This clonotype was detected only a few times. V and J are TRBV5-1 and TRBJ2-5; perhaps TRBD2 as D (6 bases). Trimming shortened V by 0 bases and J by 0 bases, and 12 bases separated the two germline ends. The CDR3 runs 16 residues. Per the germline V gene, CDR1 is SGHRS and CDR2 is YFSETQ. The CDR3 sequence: CASSLAIREYQETQYF. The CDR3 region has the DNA TGCGCCAGCAGCTTGGCTATCCGGGAGTACCAAGAGACCCAGTACTTC.

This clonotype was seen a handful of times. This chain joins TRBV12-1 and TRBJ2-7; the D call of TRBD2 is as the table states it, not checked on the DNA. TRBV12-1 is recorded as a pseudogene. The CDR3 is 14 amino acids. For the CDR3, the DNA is TGTGCCATCACCCTAGCCGGGAAGGATTACGAGCAGTACTTC. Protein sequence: CAITLAGKDYEQYF.

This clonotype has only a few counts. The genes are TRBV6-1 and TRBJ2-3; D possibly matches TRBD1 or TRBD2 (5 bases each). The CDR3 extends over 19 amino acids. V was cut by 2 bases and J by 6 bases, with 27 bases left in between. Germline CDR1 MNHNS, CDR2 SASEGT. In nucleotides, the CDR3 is TGTGCCAGCAGTGAAAAACGGGACGGCAGGACCCTCAGGCCCGATACGCAGTATTTT. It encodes CASSEKRDGRTLRPDTQYF.

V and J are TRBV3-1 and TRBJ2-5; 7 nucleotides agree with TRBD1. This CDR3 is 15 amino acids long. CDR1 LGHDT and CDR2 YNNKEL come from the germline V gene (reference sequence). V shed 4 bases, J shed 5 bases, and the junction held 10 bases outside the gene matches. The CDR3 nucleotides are TGTGCCAGCAGCCTTACCGGGACAGCCTTTGAGACCCAGTACTTC. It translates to CASSLTGTAFETQYF.

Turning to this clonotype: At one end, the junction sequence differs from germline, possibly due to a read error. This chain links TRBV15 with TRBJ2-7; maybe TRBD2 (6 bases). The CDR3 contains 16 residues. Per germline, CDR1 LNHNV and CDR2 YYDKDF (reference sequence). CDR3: CATSRYTGTGTYEQHF. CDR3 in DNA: TGTGCCACCAGCAGATATACCGGGACTGGGACCTACGAGCAGCACTTC.

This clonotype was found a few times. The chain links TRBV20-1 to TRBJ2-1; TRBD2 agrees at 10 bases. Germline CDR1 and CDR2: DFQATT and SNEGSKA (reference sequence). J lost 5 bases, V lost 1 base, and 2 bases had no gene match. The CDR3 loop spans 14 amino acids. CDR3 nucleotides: TGCAGTGCTAGAGGGGGACTAGCGAACAATGAGCAGTTCTTC. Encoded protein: CSARGGLANNEQFF.

CDR3 sequence reads: CASSYLLRGGDTEAFF. The CDR3 region has the DNA TGTGCCAGCAGTTACCTTCTCCGGGGAGGGGACACTGAAGCTTTCTTT. V and J are TRBV6-5 and TRBJ1-1, with D tentatively TRBD1 (5 bases). V was shortened by 2 bases and J by 3 bases, with 16 bases between the two germline ends. The CDR3 has 16 amino acids. CDR1 and CDR2 (germline): MNHEY, SVGAGI.